These 23 T cell receptor beta chains originate from one sample sequenced in a study of CD8 T cells in Susac syndrome. Reverse transcription of about 0.45 to 1 ug RNA was carried out with random hexamers. One entry per CDR3 protein results from TCRdb running MiXCR on the immunoSEQ multiplex PCR reads. The sample holds tens of thousands of distinct CDR3 sequences, more than 85% seen once. Sequenced input: CD8+ T cells from PBMCs. Source of these receptors: a human donor with Susac syndrome.

This clonotype was found once. The chain recombines TRBV7-2 with TRBJ2-7, with D hard to call. V was pared by 2 bases and J by 0 bases, with 11 bases between. Germline V gene data show CDR1 as SGHTA and CDR2 as FQGNSA. This CDR3 is 15 amino acids long. The CDR3 nucleotides read TGTGCCAGCAGCTTATGGCCAGGACCCTCCTACGAGCAGTACTTC. Protein product: CASSLWPGPSYEQYF.

Here the CDR3 reads CASSLTGRGDEQFF. For the CDR3, the DNA is TGCGCCAGCAGCTTGACCGGGAGGGGCGATGAGCAGTTCTTC. J is TRBJ2-1 and V is TRBV5-1; 8 bases agree with TRBD2. The CDR3 is 14 residues long. CDR1 is SGHRS, CDR2 YFSETQ, per germline. J gave up 8 bases and V 1 base, and 5 bases lay outside the gene matches.

The chain is built from TRBV29-1 and TRBJ2-1; no clear D. The CDR3 extends over 14 amino acids. Looked up from germline, CDR1 is SQVTM and CDR2 is ANQGSEA. V shed 6 bases and J shed 0 bases, with 12 bases lying between them. DNA for the CDR3: TGCAGCGTCGTTACTGAGTCCTCCTACAATGAGCAGTTCTTC. Protein product: CSVVTESSYNEQFF.

This chain uses TRBV10-3 with TRBJ2-1, with 9 bases that match TRBD2. CDR3 length equals 17 residues. The germline CDR1 and CDR2 sequences are ENHRY and SYGVKD. The V gene end was trimmed by 3 bases and the J gene end by 1 base; junction bases not matched to a gene: 7. CDR3 in amino acids: CAISDESGLASYNEQFF. CDR3 nucleotides: TGTGCCATCAGTGATGAGTCGGGACTAGCTTCCTACAATGAGCAGTTCTTC.

The chain uses TRBV29-1 and TRBJ2-1; 12 bases agree with TRBD2. The CDR3 spans 15 residues. V gave up 4 bases and J gave up 7 bases; unmatched junction bases: 8. Germline V gene sequence: CDR1 SQVTM, CDR2 ANQGSEA. Here the CDR3 reads CSVGLAGDSGNEQFF. The CDR3 bases are TGCAGCGTTGGACTAGCGGGAGATTCGGGGAATGAGCAGTTCTTC.

The J gene is TRBJ2-2, the V gene TRBV2; D remains ambiguous. This CDR3 is built from 16 residues. Trimming left V 6 bases short and J 1 base short, with 15 bases between. From germline, CDR1 is SNHLY and CDR2 FYNNEI. The CDR3 DNA sequence: TGTGCCAGCAGCGACGGTTCTGGCGGGAACACCGGGGAGCTGTTTTTT. It is translated as CASSDGSGGNTGELFF.

This chain links TRBV30 with TRBJ2-7; perhaps TRBD2 as D (6 bases). The ends were cut back, 1 base at V and 5 bases at J, with 12 bases in the middle. The CDR3 covers 13 residues. In germline, CDR1 is GTSNPN, CDR2 SVGIG (reference sequence). This CDR3 reads CAWSDLGGNEQYF. CDR3 sequence (DNA): TGTGCCTGGAGTGATCTTGGGGGGAACGAGCAGTACTTC.

This clonotype was seen once. The chain couples TRBV7-9 to TRBJ2-7, with D perhaps matching TRBD2 (5 bases). Germline V CDR1 and CDR2: SEHNR, FQNEAQ (reference sequence). This CDR3 region has 13 residues. Trimming took 7 bases from V and 3 from J, leaving 13 bases between them. The CDR3: CASTEAGIYEQYF. The CDR3 DNA follows: TGTGCCAGCACCGAGGCGGGCATCTACGAGCAGTACTTC.

V and J are TRBV30 and TRBJ1-2; D gene ambiguous. CDR3 size: 13 residues. The V end lost 3 bases, the J end lost 4 bases, and 12 bases lay between the germline ends. Germline assignment: CDR1 GTSNPN and CDR2 SVGIG (reference sequence). CDR3: CAWRESGSYGYTF. CDR3 coding DNA: TGTGCCTGGAGGGAGTCGGGGAGCTATGGCTACACCTTC.

The rearrangement joins TRBV2 to TRBJ2-5; D possibly uses TRBD1 or TRBD2 (5 bases each). The V gene's germline CDR1 is SNHLY and CDR2 FYNNEI. V dropped 8 bases and J dropped 6 bases, with 13 bases sitting between them. This CDR3 contains 12 residues. The CDR3 DNA follows: TGTGCCAGCTTGGGGGAGAAGAAGACCCAGTACTTC. Translated, it gives CASLGEKKTQYF.

This clonotype was seen just once. This chain links TRBV30 with TRBJ2-3; 7 bases line up with TRBD2. From germline, CDR1 is GTSNPN and CDR2 SVGIG (reference sequence). The CDR3 totals 15 residues. J lost 6 bases, V lost 1 base, and 10 bases had no gene match. The CDR3 loop reads CAWSGVPGLRDTQYF. The CDR3 DNA sequence: TGTGCCTGGAGTGGTGTCCCGGGACTAAGGGATACGCAGTATTTT.

The chain uses TRBV7-9 and TRBJ2-7, with D possibly matching TRBD2 (6 bases). The CDR3 contains 12 residues. CDR1 is SEHNR and CDR2 is FQNEAQ in the germline V gene (reference sequence). V lost 1 base and J 9 bases, leaving 10 bases between the germline ends. CDR3: CASSLGGDGQYF. The CDR3, as DNA: TGTGCCAGCAGCTTAGGGGGGGACGGGCAGTACTTC.

This sequence joins TRBV7-9 and TRBJ1-1, with D unresolved. The CDR3 totals 15 residues. Germline V gives CDR1 SEHNR, CDR2 FQNEAQ (reference sequence). Trimming stripped 1 base from V and 5 bases from J, with 14 bases between. The CDR3 sequence: CASSLVLMGGTEAFF. For the CDR3, the DNA is TGTGCCAGCAGCTTAGTCCTAATGGGTGGTACTGAAGCTTTCTTT.

J is TRBJ2-5 and V is TRBV11-2, with TRBD1 identical over 10 bases. The CDR3 sequence is 14 residues long. V shed 4 bases, J shed 4 bases, and the junction held 3 bases outside the gene matches. Germline CDR1 is SGHAT and CDR2 is FQNNGV. The CDR3 region is CASSWTGGGETQYF. The DNA for the CDR3 is TGTGCCAGCAGCTGGACAGGGGGTGGAGAGACCCAGTACTTC.

The chain joins TRBV27 to TRBJ2-5; a possible D gene is TRBD2 (5 bases). The V end was cut by 6 bases, the J end by 5 bases, with 19 bases between. CDR1 and CDR2 (germline): MNHEY, SMNVEV (reference sequence). This CDR3 has 15 residues. This chain's CDR3 is CASSLGPLAPETQYF. In DNA, the CDR3 is TGTGCCAGCAGCCTTGGTCCTCTAGCACCGGAGACCCAGTACTTC.

The chain has TRBV7-9 and TRBJ2-1; TRBD2 matches at 8 bases. This CDR3 is built from 15 residues. The trim removed 5 bases at V and 3 bases at J, leaving 6 bases unmatched. Looked up from germline, CDR1 is SEHNR and CDR2 is FQNEAQ (reference sequence). The CDR3 spells CASSPSGSGYNEQFF. The CDR3 DNA is TGTGCCAGCAGCCCGAGCGGGAGTGGCTACAATGAGCAGTTCTTC.

V is TRBV29-1 and J is TRBJ1-1; no clear D. The CDR3 runs to 12 residues. Trimming cost V 3 bases and J 3 bases, with 8 bases left between them. Germline values: CDR1 SQVTM, CDR2 ANQGSEA. DNA of the CDR3: TGCAGCGTTGACGGAGGTGACACTGAAGCTTTCTTT. It codes for CSVDGGDTEAFF.

This clonotype was picked up one time. The chain links TRBV13 to TRBJ2-5; D gene uncertain. The CDR3 runs to 13 residues. Trimming removed 1 base from V and 5 bases from J, with 8 bases in between. CDR1 is PRHDT, CDR2 FYEKMQ, per germline (reference sequence). For the CDR3, the DNA is TGTGCCAGCAGCTTAGCCAGTCGGGAGACCCAGTACTTC. As protein: CASSLASRETQYF.

The V call is TRBV12-3 or TRBV12-4, the J call TRBJ1-2; 8 bases line up with TRBD1. The V gene end was trimmed by 7 bases and the J gene end by 3 bases; junction bases not matched to a gene: 4. The CDR3 loop spans 13 amino acids. CDR3 nucleotide sequence: TGTGCCAGCACCCTGGGACAGGACTATGGCTACACCTTC. Its protein is CASTLGQDYGYTF.

The chain recombines TRBV14 with TRBJ2-7; D might be TRBD1 (6 bases). The CDR3 consists of 14 residues. V was shortened by 0 bases and J by 6 bases, with 12 bases between the two germline ends. Germline V gene data show CDR1 as SGHDN and CDR2 as FVKESK. The DNA of the CDR3 is TGTGCCAGCAGCCAAGACATGGGGGCCGTCGAGCAGTACTTC. Translating it yields CASSQDMGAVEQYF.

The CDR3 region is CASSLGVNEPEAFF. The CDR3 region has the DNA TGCGCCAGCAGCTTAGGGGTAAACGAGCCTGAAGCTTTCTTT. This sequence joins TRBV5-1 and TRBJ1-1, with D perhaps matching TRBD1 (5 bases). There are 14 residues in the CDR3. Germline V gene sequence: CDR1 SGHRS, CDR2 YFSETQ. V was cut by 2 bases and J by 6 bases, with 14 bases left in between. The variable domain in full, with the rest retrieved from reference TRBV5-1 and TRBJ1-1, is KAGVTQTPRYLIKTRGQQVTLSCSPISGHRSVSWYQQTPGQGLQFLFEYFSETQRNKGNFPGRFSGRQFSNSRSEMNVSTLELGDSALYLCASSLGVNEPEAFFGQGTRLTVV.

This chain joins TRBV12-3 or TRBV12-4 and TRBJ1-5; 9 nucleotides align to TRBD1. Trimming removed 7 bases from V and 5 bases from J; junction bases left unmatched: 6. There are 14 residues in the CDR3. The CDR3 sequence: CASNTGQGDQPQHF. CDR3 DNA: TGTGCCAGCAATACGGGACAGGGAGATCAGCCCCAGCATTTT.

The genes are TRBV14 and TRBJ2-2, with 11 bases that match TRBD2. Trimming took 4 bases from V and 4 from J; bases not matched to a gene: 8. The CDR3 contains 17 residues. Per the germline V gene, CDR1 is SGHDN and CDR2 is FVKESK. CDR3 in DNA: TGTGCCAGCAGCCGCAACCCCGGGACTAGCGGCACCGGGGAGCTGTTTTTT. Protein: CASSRNPGTSGTGELFF.